A selection of T cell receptor beta chains follows, all from one sample in a study of identical twins. TCRdb passed the 5' RACE reads through MiXCR, listing each CDR3 protein once. Altogether 700,000 or so distinct CDR3 sequences are present, 8.6% being singletons, with the ten largest covering 0.98%. These data were also reused for a study on yellow fever vaccine responses in identical twins.

The specimen sequenced was PBMCs. These receptors came from a woman under 30 in good health. Each CDR3 is given with its conserved first and last residue. A D gene is named only where the DNA matches it firmly. Size is stated for part of the rows, as once, few or many counts, or as a class when the clone is expanded.

>TRBV6-5|TRBD1|TRBJ2-7|many
CASRLQGLSYEQYF
TGTGCCAGCAGATTACAGGGGTTGTCCTACGAGCAGTACTTC
>TRBV24-1|NA|TRBJ1-1|NA
CATSARDMNTEAFF
TGTGCCACCAGTGCGAGGGACATGAACACTGAAGCTTTCTTT
>TRBV7-9|NA|TRBJ2-3|NA
CASSFGGGVTDTQYF
TGTGCCAGCAGCTTTGGAGGGGGGGTCACAGATACGCAGTATTTT
>TRBV6-2/TRBV6-3|NA|TRBJ1-1|few
CASSLTALEAFF
TGTGCCAGCAGTCTGACGGCACTGGAAGCTTTCTTT
>TRBV27|TRBD1|TRBJ1-5|NA
CASIGQGGPQHF
TGTGCCAGCATCGGACAGGGTGGGCCCCAGCATTTT
>TRBV29-1|NA|TRBJ1-2|many
CSVETLTQLNYGYTF
TGCAGCGTTGAAACTTTGACTCAGCTTAACTATGGCTACACCTTC
>TRBV28|NA|TRBJ1-1|NA
CASSLLGQGLNTEAFF
TGTGCCAGCAGTTTATTAGGGCAGGGCCTGAACACTGAAGCTTTCTTT
>TRBV13|TRBD2|TRBJ2-1|NA
CTCSSEGTSGRGGYNEQFF
TGTACCTGCAGCTCGGAAGGGACTAGCGGGAGAGGGGGCTACAATGAGCAGTTCTTC
>TRBV20-1|TRBD2|TRBJ2-7|few
CSAGARGGSSEQYF
TGCAGTGCTGGAGCCCGGGGGGGCTCCTCCGAGCAGTACTTC
>TRBV6-2/TRBV6-3|NA|TRBJ2-1|few
CASTNGEHEQFF
TGTGCCAGCACCAACGGGGAGCATGAGCAGTTCTTC
>TRBV14|TRBD2|TRBJ2-7|NA
CASSQFSGRDPYEQYF
TGTGCCAGCAGCCAGTTTAGCGGGAGGGACCCCTACGAGCAGTACTTC
>TRBV3-1|TRBD2|TRBJ2-1|NA
CASSKASLGLAGKVQFF
TGTGCCAGCAGCAAAGCCTCACTCGGACTAGCGGGGAAGGTCCAGTTCTTC
>TRBV3-1|NA|TRBJ2-5|many
CASSYGLGGKTQYF
TGTGCCAGCAGCTACGGACTAGGGGGAAAGACCCAGTACTTC
>TRBV7-2|NA|TRBJ2-2|many
CASSYSQVGTGELFF
TGTGCCAGCAGCTACTCCCAGGTGGGAACCGGGGAGCTGTTTTTT
>TRBV29-1|TRBD2|TRBJ2-1|many
CSVSTGLAGGPGYNEQFF
TGCAGCGTATCCACGGGACTAGCGGGAGGACCGGGTTACAATGAGCAGTTCTTC
>TRBV3-1|NA|TRBJ2-1|NA
CASSEQGMMQFF
TGTGCCAGCAGCGAACAGGGTATGATGCAGTTCTTC
>TRBV11-1|NA|TRBJ2-3|few
CASSLLGTNTDTQYF
TGTGCCAGCAGCTTATTAGGGACGAACACAGATACGCAGTATTTT
>TRBV20-1|TRBD2|TRBJ2-7|few
CSARDGPGGRVWQYF
TGCAGTGCTAGAGATGGACCGGGGGGAAGGGTTTGGCAGTACTTC
>TRBV12-3/TRBV12-4|TRBD2|TRBJ2-7|NA
CASSTSGRAPEQYF
TGTGCCAGCAGTACTAGCGGGAGGGCCCCCGAGCAGTACTTC
>TRBV12-3/TRBV12-4|TRBD2|TRBJ2-1|NA
CASSTTRTSGPNEQFF
TGTGCCAGCAGCACGACCCGGACTAGCGGACCCAATGAGCAGTTCTTC
>TRBV6-5|NA|TRBJ2-2|NA
CASKVSNTGELFF
TGTGCCAGCAAGGTCTCGAACACCGGGGAGCTGTTTTTT
>TRBV2|NA|TRBJ2-2|many
CASRAELAVTEELFF
TGTGCCAGCAGAGCAGAACTGGCTGTAACGGAGGAGCTGTTTTTT
>TRBV6-5|NA|TRBJ1-3|few
CASSLEGLGNTIYF
TGTGCCAGCAGTTTAGAAGGGCTGGGAAACACCATATATTTT
>TRBV19|TRBD1|TRBJ2-1|NA
CASTPRDRGRKTYNEQFF
TGTGCCAGTACCCCCCGGGACAGGGGGCGAAAAACCTACAATGAGCAGTTCTTC
>TRBV5-1|TRBD2|TRBJ2-7|many
CASSQRTRTYEQYF
TGCGCCAGCAGCCAACGGACTAGAACCTACGAGCAGTACTTC
>TRBV6-1|TRBD1|TRBJ2-7|NA
CASSRDSRYEQYF
TGTGCCAGCAGCAGGGACAGCCGATACGAGCAGTACTTC
>TRBV19|NA|TRBJ2-5|once
CASSPRGSFQETQYF
TGTGCCAGTAGCCCACGGGGTTCGTTCCAAGAGACCCAGTACTTC
>TRBV4-2|TRBD2|TRBJ2-3|NA
CASSLASGSSDTQYF
TGTGCCAGCAGCCTTGCTAGCGGGAGTTCAGATACGCAGTATTTT
>TRBV12-3/TRBV12-4|TRBD2|TRBJ2-1|NA
CASTYGTINEQFF
TGTGCCAGCACCTATGGGACTATAAATGAGCAGTTCTTC
>TRBV4-1|NA|TRBJ2-5|NA
CASSQVEQETQYF
TGCGCCAGCAGCCAAGTAGAACAAGAGACCCAGTACTTC
>TRBV7-9|NA|TRBJ2-7|few
CASSPRVGAGEQYF
TGTGCCAGCAGCCCCAGAGTGGGGGCTGGGGAGCAGTACTTC
>TRBV20-1|TRBD2|TRBJ2-7|NA
CSADIAGGVYEQYF
TGCAGTGCTGATATAGCGGGAGGGGTTTACGAGCAGTACTTC
>TRBV15|NA|TRBJ2-7|few
CATSSDYQGRNDEQYF
TGTGCCACCAGCAGCGATTACCAGGGTCGGAACGACGAGCAGTACTTC
>TRBV7-3|TRBD2|TRBJ2-3|few
CASSSSGGARADTQYF
TGTGCCAGCAGCTCTAGCGGGGGGGCCAGGGCAGATACGCAGTATTTT
>TRBV5-1|TRBD1|TRBJ2-5|NA
CASSTLGQGVVETQYF
TGCGCCAGCAGCACACTGGGACAGGGGGTTGTAGAGACCCAGTACTTC
>TRBV21-1|NA|TRBJ2-3|few
CASWWDRGSTDTQYF
TGTGCCAGCTGGTGGGACAGGGGGAGCACAGATACGCAGTATTTT
>TRBV24-1|NA|TRBJ2-1|few
CATSDHPRTGPINEQFF
TGTGCCACCAGTGACCACCCCAGAACGGGTCCGATAAATGAGCAGTTCTTC
>TRBV4-1|NA|TRBJ1-6|few
CASSLTGTGSTLHF
TGCGCCAGCAGCCTAACAGGGACCGGATCAACCCTCCACTTT
>TRBV12-3/TRBV12-4|NA|TRBJ2-7|NA
CASNFLAGPIHYEQYF
TGTGCCAGCAACTTCTTGGCTGGTCCGATTCACTACGAGCAGTACTTC
>TRBV29-1|TRBD1|TRBJ1-1|NA
CSTGQGKGTEAFF
TGCAGCACGGGACAGGGGAAGGGCACTGAAGCTTTCTTT
>TRBV29-1|NA|TRBJ2-1|many
CSVSRVLLNNEQFF
TGCAGCGTCTCCCGGGTCCTACTAAACAATGAGCAGTTCTTC
>TRBV28|NA|TRBJ2-3|many
CASSGGHTDTQYF
TGTGCCAGCAGTGGCGGTCACACAGATACGCAGTATTTT
>TRBV11-2|NA|TRBJ1-4|few
CASSLGGPANEKLFF
TGTGCCAGCAGCTTAGGGGGACCGGCAAATGAAAAACTGTTTTTT
>TRBV28|NA|TRBJ1-1|NA
CASSLYGSTEAFF
TGTGCCAGCAGTTTATATGGAAGCACTGAAGCTTTCTTT
>TRBV2|TRBD2|TRBJ2-1|NA
CASTLNGRVYEQFF
TGTGCCAGCACCCTAAACGGGAGGGTTTATGAGCAGTTCTTC
>TRBV3-1|TRBD2|TRBJ2-7|few
CASSHKAGTSGLSSYEQYF
TGTGCCAGCAGCCATAAGGCCGGGACTAGCGGCCTGAGCTCCTACGAGCAGTACTTC